These 9 T cell receptor beta chains were sequenced from one sample in a study of blood T cell repertoires in COVID-19. Some clones are missing from TCRdb's copy, which holds only in-frame ones; the method was immunoSEQ multiplex PCR. The sample gives about 64,000 clones, approximately 80% of which show up once; 13% to 15% is in the top ten. Material: peripheral blood. Receptor source: a man aged 55 to 69 with COVID-19, enrolled during active disease.

The genes are TRBV11-3 and TRBJ2-1; unclear D gene. The CDR3 is 15 amino acids. The V and J ends lost 1 base and 8 bases respectively, with 15 bases between them. Germline V gene sequence: CDR1 SGHNT, CDR2 YENEEA. CDR3 coding DNA: TGTGCCAGCAGCTTAGGATCGTCAGATTTCGATGAGCAGTTCTTC. Translation: CASSLGSSDFDEQFF.

By proportion, this clone is medium-sized. This chain connects TRBV19 to TRBJ2-7, with a possible D match to TRBD1 (6 bases). Between the trimmed V and J ends, which lost 2 bases and 5 bases, there was a span of 10 bases. Germline lookup yields CDR1 LNHDA and CDR2 SQIVND (reference sequence). This CDR3 spans 13 amino acids. CDR3 sequence reads: CASSIRGKDEQYF. CDR3 in DNA: TGTGCCAGTAGTATAAGGGGGAAGGACGAGCAGTACTTC. Variable domain in full (rest from reference TRBV19 and TRBJ2-7): DGGITQSPKYLFRKEGQNVTLSCEQNLNHDAMYWYRQDPGQGLRLIYYSQIVNDFQKGDIAEGYSVSREKKESFPLTVTSAQKNPTAFYLCASSIRGKDEQYFGPGTRLTVT.

The rearrangement links TRBV19 to TRBJ2-2; the D gene is possibly TRBD2 (5 bases). CDR1 and CDR2 (germline): LNHDA, SQIVND (reference sequence). The CDR3 runs to 13 residues. V was cut by 7 bases and J by 7 bases, with 13 bases left in between. This chain's CDR3 is CASTHLRGGELFF. As DNA, the CDR3 is TGTGCCAGTACCCATCTCCGGGGCGGGGAGCTGTTTTTT.

The rearrangement uses TRBV5-1 and TRBJ2-7, with 8 positions matching TRBD1. The CDR3 contains 13 residues. V lost 5 bases to trimming and J lost 3 bases; unmatched junction nucleotides: 4. The germline V gene has CDR1 SGHRS and CDR2 YFSETQ. CDR3 in amino acids: CASRPGTGYEQYF. CDR3 sequence (DNA): TGCGCCAGCAGACCCGGGACAGGCTACGAGCAGTACTTC.

V usage is TRBV6-1 and J usage is TRBJ2-3; TRBD2 is a possible D gene (7 bases). Trimming pared 4 bases from V and 4 bases from J, leaving 18 bases between. This CDR3 region has 16 residues. CDR1 MNHNS and CDR2 SASEGT come from the germline V gene. The CDR3 here is CASSARGGVLADTQYF. The CDR3 region has the DNA TGTGCCAGCAGTGCCAGGGGAGGGGTCTTGGCAGATACGCAGTATTTT.

The rearrangement uses TRBV23-1 and TRBJ2-1; D call uncertain. TRBV23-1 is an ORF; its function is uncertain. This CDR3 is 11 amino acids long. V was trimmed by 4 bases and J by 15 bases, leaving 13 bases between them. The CDR3 region has the DNA TGCGCCAGCAGTCCCCAGACCCGCGGGTTCTTC. It codes for CASSPQTRGFF.

This chain joins TRBV10-3 and TRBJ1-6, with TRBD1 identical over 7 bases. The V and J ends lost 5 bases and 5 bases, in that order; junction bases with no gene match: 6. From germline, CDR1 is ENHRY and CDR2 SYGVKD. This CDR3 is built from 15 residues. The DNA for the CDR3 is TGTGCCATCAGTCTCCGGGACAGCGATAATTCACCCCTCCACTTT. Protein: CAISLRDSDNSPLHF.

This chain joins TRBV3-1 (or the pseudogene TRBV3-2) and TRBJ2-2; 8 bases map to TRBD1. The length of the CDR3 is 20 residues. J gave up 1 base and V 4 bases, and 17 bases lay outside the gene matches. CDR1 and CDR2 from the germline V gene are LGHDT and YNNKEL (reference sequence). The CDR3 loop reads CASSPHPSALDRGNTGELFF. In nucleotides, the CDR3 is TGTGCCAGCAGCCCACACCCTTCTGCACTCGACAGGGGGAACACCGGGGAGCTGTTTTTT.

The V call is TRBV28, the J call TRBJ2-2, with D possibly matching TRBD1 (6 bases). The CDR3 has 12 residues. V dropped 11 bases and J dropped 5 bases, with 12 bases sitting between them. The germline V gene has CDR1 MDHEN and CDR2 SYDVKM. CDR3 sequence (DNA): TGTGCCGGAAGCGACAGGACCGGGGAGCTGTTTTTT. Its translation is CAGSDRTGELFF.